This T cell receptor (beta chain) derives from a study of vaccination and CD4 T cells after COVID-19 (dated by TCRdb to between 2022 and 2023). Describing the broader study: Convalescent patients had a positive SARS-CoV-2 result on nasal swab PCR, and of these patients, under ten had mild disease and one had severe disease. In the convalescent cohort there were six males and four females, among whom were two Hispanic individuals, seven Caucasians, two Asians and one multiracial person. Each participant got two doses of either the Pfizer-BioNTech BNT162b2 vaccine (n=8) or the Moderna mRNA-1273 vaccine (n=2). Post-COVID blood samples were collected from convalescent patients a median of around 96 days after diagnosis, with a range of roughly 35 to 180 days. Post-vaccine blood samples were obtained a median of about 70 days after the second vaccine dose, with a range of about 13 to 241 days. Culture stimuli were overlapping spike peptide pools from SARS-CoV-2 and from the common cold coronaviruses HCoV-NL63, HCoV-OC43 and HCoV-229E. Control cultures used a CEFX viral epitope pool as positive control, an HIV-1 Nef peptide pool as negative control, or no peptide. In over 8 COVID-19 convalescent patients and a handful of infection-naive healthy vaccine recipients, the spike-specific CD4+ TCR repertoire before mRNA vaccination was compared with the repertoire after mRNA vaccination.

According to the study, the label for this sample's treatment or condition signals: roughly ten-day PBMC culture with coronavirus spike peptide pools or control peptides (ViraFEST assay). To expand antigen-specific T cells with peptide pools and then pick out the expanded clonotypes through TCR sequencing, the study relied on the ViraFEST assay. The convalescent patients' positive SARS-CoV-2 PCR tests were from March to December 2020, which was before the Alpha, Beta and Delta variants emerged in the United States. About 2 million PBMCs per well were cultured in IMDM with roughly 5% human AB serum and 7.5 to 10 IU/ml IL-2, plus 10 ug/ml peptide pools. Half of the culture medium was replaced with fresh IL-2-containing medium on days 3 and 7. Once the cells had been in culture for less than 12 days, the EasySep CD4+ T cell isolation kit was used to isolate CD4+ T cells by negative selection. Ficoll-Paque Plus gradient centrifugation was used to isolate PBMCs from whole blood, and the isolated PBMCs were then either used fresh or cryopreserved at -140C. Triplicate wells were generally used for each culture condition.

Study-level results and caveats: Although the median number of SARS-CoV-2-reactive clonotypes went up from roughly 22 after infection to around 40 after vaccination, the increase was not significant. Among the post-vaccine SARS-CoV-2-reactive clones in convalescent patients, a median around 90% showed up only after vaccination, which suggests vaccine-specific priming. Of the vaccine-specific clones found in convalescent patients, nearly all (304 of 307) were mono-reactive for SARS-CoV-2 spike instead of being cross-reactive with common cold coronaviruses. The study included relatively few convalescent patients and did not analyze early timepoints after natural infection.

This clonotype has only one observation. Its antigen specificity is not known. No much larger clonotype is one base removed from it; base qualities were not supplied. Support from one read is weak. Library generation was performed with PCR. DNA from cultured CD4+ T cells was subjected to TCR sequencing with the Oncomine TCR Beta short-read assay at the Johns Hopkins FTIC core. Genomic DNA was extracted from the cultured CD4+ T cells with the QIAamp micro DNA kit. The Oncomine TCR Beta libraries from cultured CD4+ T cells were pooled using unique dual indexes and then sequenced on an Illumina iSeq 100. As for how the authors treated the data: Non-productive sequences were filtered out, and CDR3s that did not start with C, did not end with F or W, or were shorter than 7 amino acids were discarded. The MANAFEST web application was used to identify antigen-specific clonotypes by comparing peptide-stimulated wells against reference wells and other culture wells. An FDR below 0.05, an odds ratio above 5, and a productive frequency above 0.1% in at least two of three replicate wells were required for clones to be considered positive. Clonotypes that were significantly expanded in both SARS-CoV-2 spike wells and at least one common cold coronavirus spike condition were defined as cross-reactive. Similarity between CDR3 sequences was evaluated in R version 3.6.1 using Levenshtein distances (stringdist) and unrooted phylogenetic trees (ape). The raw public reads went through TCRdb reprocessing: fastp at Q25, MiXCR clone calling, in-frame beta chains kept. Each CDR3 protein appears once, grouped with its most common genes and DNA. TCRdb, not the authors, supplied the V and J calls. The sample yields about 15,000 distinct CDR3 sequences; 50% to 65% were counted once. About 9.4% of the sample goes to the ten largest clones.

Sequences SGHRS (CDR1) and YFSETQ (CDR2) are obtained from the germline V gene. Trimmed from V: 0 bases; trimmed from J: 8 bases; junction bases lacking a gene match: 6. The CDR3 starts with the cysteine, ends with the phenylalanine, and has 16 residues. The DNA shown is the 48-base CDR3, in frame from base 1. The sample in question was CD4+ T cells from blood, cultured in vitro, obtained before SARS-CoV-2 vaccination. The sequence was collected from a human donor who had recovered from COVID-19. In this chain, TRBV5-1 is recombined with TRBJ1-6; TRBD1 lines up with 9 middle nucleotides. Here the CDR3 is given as CASSLAGQGQHSPLHF. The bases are TGCGCCAGCAGCTTGGCCGGACAGGGGCAACATTCACCCCTCCACTTT.